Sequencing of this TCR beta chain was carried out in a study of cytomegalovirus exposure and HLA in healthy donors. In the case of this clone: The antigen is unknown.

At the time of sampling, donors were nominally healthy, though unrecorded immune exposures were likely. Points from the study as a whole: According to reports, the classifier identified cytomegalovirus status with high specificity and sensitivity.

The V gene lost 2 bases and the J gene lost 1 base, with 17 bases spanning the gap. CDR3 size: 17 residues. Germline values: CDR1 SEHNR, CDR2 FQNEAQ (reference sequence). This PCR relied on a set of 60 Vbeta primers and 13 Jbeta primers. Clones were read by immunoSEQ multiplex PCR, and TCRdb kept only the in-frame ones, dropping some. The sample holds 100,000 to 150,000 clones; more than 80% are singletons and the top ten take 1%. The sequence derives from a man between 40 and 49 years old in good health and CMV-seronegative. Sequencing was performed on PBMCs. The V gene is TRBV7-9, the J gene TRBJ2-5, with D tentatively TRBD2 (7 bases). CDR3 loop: CASSLRERAGAQETQYF. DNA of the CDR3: TGTGCCAGCAGCTTACGGGAGCGGGCGGGGGCCCAAGAGACCCAGTACTTC.